This TCR beta chain was identified in a study of blood T cell repertoires in COVID-19. Libraries were prepared by immunoSEQ multiplex PCR; TCRdb keeps only in-frame clonotypes and omits some of them. The sample has a few hundred thousand clones, 90% seen once. Germline V CDR1 and CDR2: MDHEN, SYDVKM. CDR3 length equals 19 residues. V gave up 6 bases and J gave up 3 bases; unmatched junction bases: 17. This TCR was recovered from a man younger than 30 who had recovered from COVID-19. The chain links TRBV28 to TRBJ2-6; 7 bases line up with TRBD1. Sequencing input: PBMCs or T cells enriched from blood (not recorded which). CDR3 amino acids: CASRPGGIYPLGGANVLTF. The CDR3 DNA is TGTGCCAGCAGACCAGGGGGAATTTACCCTCTTGGTGGGGCCAACGTCCTGACTTTC.